The 24 T cell receptor beta chains below were found in one sample sequenced in a study of blood T cells in healthy people across ages. Together with a sample-barcoded 5' primer, a J-beta primer mix was included in a second PCR lasting about 6 to 11 cycles. TCRdb recomputed calls from the 5' RACE reads with MiXCR, one row per CDR3 protein. This sample has around 1,100,000 distinct CDR3 sequences, with less than 45% found just once. Sequenced input: blood. The receptors come from a man younger than 30 in good health.

J is TRBJ2-6 and V is TRBV5-1, with 7 bases identical to TRBD1. There are 17 residues in the CDR3. Per germline, CDR1 SGHRS and CDR2 YFSETQ. Trimming took 1 base from V and 4 from J; bases not matched to a gene: 8. The CDR3 loop reads CASSLWGQLSGANVLTF. The CDR3 DNA reads TGCGCCAGCAGCTTGTGGGGACAGCTGTCAGGGGCCAACGTCCTGACTTTC.

The chain has TRBV7-6 and TRBJ1-2; tentatively, D is TRBD1 (5 bases). V was shortened by 5 bases and J by 1 base, with 11 bases between the two germline ends. Looked up from germline, CDR1 is SGHVS and CDR2 is FNYEAQ. CDR3 length equals 14 residues. The CDR3 nucleotides are TGTGCCAGCAGCGTAGGGGCCTTTAACTATGGCTACACCTTC. It specifies CASSVGAFNYGYTF.

In DNA, the CDR3 is TGCAGTGCTAGAGGATTCTATGACAGGGGAGGCTATGGCTACACCTTC. It encodes CSARGFYDRGGYGYTF. This chain connects TRBV20-1 to TRBJ1-2; 8 bases agree with TRBD1. This CDR3 region has 16 residues. Germline V gives CDR1 DFQATT, CDR2 SNEGSKA (reference sequence). V lost 1 base, J lost 4 bases, and 11 bases stayed unmatched.

The genes are TRBV12-3 or TRBV12-4 and TRBJ1-2, with D tentatively TRBD1 (6 bases). V lost 6 bases and J lost 1, with 12 bases in between. The CDR3 contains 14 residues. The CDR3, as DNA: TGTGCCAGCAGGGACCCAGGGGTTAACTATGGCTACACCTTC. Encoded protein: CASRDPGVNYGYTF.

J is TRBJ1-1 and V is TRBV4-1; maybe TRBD1 (5 bases). This CDR3 is 14 amino acids long. Trimming left V 1 base short and J 9 bases short, with 15 bases between. Germline-derived CDR1 and CDR2 are MGHRA and YSYEKL. The CDR3 region has the DNA TGCGCCAGCAGCCAAGGGGCAGGGTCGGGCCAAGCTTTCTTT. It codes for CASSQGAGSGQAFF.

This clonotype occurred a few times. The V call is TRBV10-3, the J call TRBJ1-2, with 7 nucleotides matching TRBD1. CDR1 ENHRY and CDR2 SYGVKD come from the germline V gene. With V trimmed by 7 bases and J by 5 bases, 13 bases remained unmatched. This CDR3 comprises 15 residues. CDR3 nucleotides: TGTGCCATCACAGAAGAGGGGGCTCGTGGATATGGCTACACCTTC. Translation: CAITEEGARGYGYTF.

J is TRBJ2-1 and V is TRBV20-1; 7 nucleotides agree with TRBD2. TRBJ2-7 explains the end of the DNA better; the J call may be wrong. The CDR3 is made up of 15 amino acids. Germline assignment: CDR1 DFQATT and CDR2 SNEGSKA (reference sequence). As DNA, the CDR3 is TGCAGTGCTAGAGTGCGGGGGAGCTCCTACAATGAGCAGTACTTC. Its translation is CSARVRGSSYNEQYF.

This clonotype appeared a few times. This chain connects TRBV12-3 or TRBV12-4 to TRBJ1-2, with 7 bases matching TRBD1. The CDR3 spans 14 residues. V dropped 6 bases and J dropped 0; count of bases not matched to a gene: 4. The CDR3, as DNA: TGTGCCAGCAGGAAGACAGGGCCTAACTATGGCTACACCTTC. Protein product: CASRKTGPNYGYTF.

Only a few counts were recorded for this clonotype. This chain uses TRBV5-1 with TRBJ1-1; no reliable D call. Per the germline V gene, CDR1 is SGHRS and CDR2 is YFSETQ. Trimming removed 4 bases from V and 0 bases from J, with 7 bases in between. This CDR3 is built from 13 residues. The CDR3 sequence: CASSAPVNTEAFF. Written as DNA, the CDR3 is TGCGCCAGCAGCGCGCCGGTGAACACTGAAGCTTTCTTT.

This clonotype was seen once. A much larger clone differs by one base, so this may be a read error. The rearrangement links TRBV24-1 to TRBJ2-7; 10 nucleotides agree with TRBD2. The J call is in doubt because the DNA end fits TRBJ2-5 better. The CDR3 sequence is 15 residues long. CDR1 KGHDR and CDR2 SFDVKD come from the germline V gene. Here the CDR3 DNA reads TGTGCCAACTCGATTGGTAGCGGGGGGCAAGAGACCCAGTACTTC. Its translation: CANSIGSGGQETQYF.

This clonotype has just a few counts. The chain couples TRBV6-2 or TRBV6-3 to TRBJ2-7, with TRBD2 as a possible D gene (6 bases). The CDR3 sequence is 14 residues long. In germline, CDR1 is MNHEY, CDR2 SVGEGT. Trimming cost V 0 bases and J 5 bases, with 11 bases left between them. The chain's CDR3 is CASSYSWLANEQYF. For the CDR3, the DNA is TGTGCCAGCAGTTACTCGTGGCTAGCGAACGAGCAGTACTTC.

This sequence joins TRBV19 and TRBJ2-1; 9 positions match TRBD1. The CDR3 runs to 15 residues. Germline loops: CDR1 LNHDA, CDR2 SQIVND (reference sequence). With V trimmed by 5 bases and J by 7 bases, 9 bases remained unmatched. The CDR3 nucleotides are TGTGCCAGTAGTCTCGCCGGGACAGGGTTAAATGAGCAGTTCTTC. This gives the protein CASSLAGTGLNEQFF.

This CDR3 is CSARRQGDEKLFF. The CDR3 coding sequence is TGCAGTGCTAGACGACAGGGCGATGAAAAACTGTTTTTT. The chain recombines TRBV20-1 with TRBJ1-4; 7 bases line up with TRBD1. Trimming took 2 bases from V and 6 from J; bases not matched to a gene: 3. The CDR3 is 13 amino acids. The V gene's germline CDR1 is DFQATT and CDR2 SNEGSKA (reference sequence).

V and J are TRBV7-2 and TRBJ2-3, with 10 bases that match TRBD2. The CDR3 runs to 18 residues. V was clipped by 5 bases and J by 0 bases; unmatched bases: 11. CDR1 is SGHTA and CDR2 is FQGNSA in the germline V gene. The CDR3 region has the DNA TGTGCCAGCAGCCCCAGACCTAGCGGGGGACTAAGCACAGATACGCAGTATTTT. It is translated as CASSPRPSGGLSTDTQYF. The entire variable domain, with the rest obtained from reference TRBV7-2 and TRBJ2-3, is as follows: GAGVSQSPSNKVTEKGKDVELRCDPISGHTALYWYRQSLGQGLEFLIYFQGNSAPDKSGLPSDRFSAERTGGSVSTLTIQRTQQEDSAVYLCASSPRPSGGLSTDTQYFGPGTRLTVL.

V and J are TRBV6-4 and TRBJ1-5; tentative D call: TRBD1 (6 bases). Trimming left V 6 bases short and J 6 bases short, with 18 bases between. CDR1 is MRHNA, CDR2 SNTAGT, per germline. CDR3 length: 15 residues. CDR3 sequence (DNA): TGTGCCAGCAGATTTAACAGGGTTTGGCGTCAGCCCCAGCATTTT. It codes for CASRFNRVWRQPQHF.

The genes are TRBV2 and TRBJ2-7; D not certain. Germline CDR1 reads SNHLY; CDR2 reads FYNNEI. The CDR3 extends over 15 amino acids. With 5 bases removed from V and 2 bases from J, the gap between germline ends came to 16 bases. Here the CDR3 reads CASSSTLLATYEQYF. CDR3 coding DNA: TGTGCCAGCAGTTCGACACTATTAGCTACCTACGAGCAGTACTTC.

This clonotype was detected only a few times. The chain links TRBV7-9 to TRBJ1-5; 8 positions agree with TRBD1. The junction had 10 bases not matched to a gene; V was cut back by 5 bases and J by 7 bases. The CDR3 is made up of 15 amino acids. Germline V CDR1 and CDR2: SEHNR, FQNEAQ (reference sequence). CDR3 in amino acids: CASSPQTGGRQPQHF. The CDR3 coding sequence is TGTGCCAGCAGCCCTCAAACAGGGGGGCGACAGCCCCAGCATTTT.

V is TRBV3-1 and J is TRBJ1-5; D is unresolved. With 6 bases removed from V and 4 bases from J, the gap between germline ends came to 10 bases. The CDR3 has 13 amino acids. The V gene's germline CDR1 is LGHDT and CDR2 YNNKEL (reference sequence). The CDR3: CASRPKQNQPQHF. The DNA of the CDR3 is TGTGCCAGCAGACCAAAACAGAATCAGCCCCAGCATTTT.

For this clonotype: Germline and junction disagree at one end, which may indicate a read error. This chain uses TRBV18 with TRBJ1-2; D not resolved. This CDR3 has 15 residues. Germline-derived CDR1 and CDR2 are KGHSH and LQKENI. The CDR3 region is CASSPNGDPNYGHTF. CDR3 coding DNA: TGTGCCAGCTCACCGAACGGCGATCCTAACTATGGCCACACCTTC.

The chain links TRBV5-1 to TRBJ1-2; D remains ambiguous. This CDR3 region has 14 residues. Germline CDR1 reads SGHRS; CDR2 reads YFSETQ. Between the trimmed V and J ends, which lost 2 bases and 7 bases, there was a span of 15 bases. In DNA, the CDR3 is TGCGCCAGCAGCTTAGGCTTCTCGGAGTCTGGCTACACCTTC. This codes for CASSLGFSESGYTF.

The chain uses TRBV20-1 and TRBJ1-1; D is perhaps TRBD1 (5 bases). CDR3 length: 12 amino acids. Germline V gene data show CDR1 as DFQATT and CDR2 as SNEGSKA (reference sequence). The germline V and J ends were trimmed by 2 bases and 8 bases, with 12 bases remaining between them. The CDR3 nucleotides are TGCAGTGCTAGATCAGACAGCTACGAAGCTTTCTTT. Its translation is CSARSDSYEAFF.

DNA of the CDR3: TGTGCCAGCAGCGGAAACAGGGGAGGGAACACTGAAGCTTTCTTT. Translation gives CASSGNRGGNTEAFF. The J gene is TRBJ1-1, the V gene TRBV11-2; TRBD1 agrees at 7 bases. Germline CDR1 and CDR2: SGHAT and FQNNGV. Trimming took 5 bases from V and 1 from J; bases not matched to a gene: 7. This CDR3 comprises 15 residues.

The J gene is TRBJ2-3, the V gene TRBV6-1; D remains unclear. Germline V gives CDR1 MNHNS, CDR2 SASEGT. Trimming shortened V by 2 bases and J by 2 bases, and 8 bases separated the two germline ends. The CDR3 is 14 residues long. The CDR3 here is CASSEIDTTDTQYF. The DNA of the CDR3 is TGTGCCAGCAGTGAAATTGATACCACAGATACGCAGTATTTT.

This chain links TRBV2 with TRBJ2-5, with 7 positions matching TRBD2. V was pared by 6 bases and J by 4 bases, with 17 bases of the junction left unmatched. The CDR3 extends over 17 amino acids. Germline CDR1 is SNHLY and CDR2 is FYNNEI. The CDR3 region is CASSSLSGLVLVETQYF. The DNA for the CDR3 is TGTGCCAGCAGCTCACTTTCCGGACTAGTGTTAGTAGAGACCCAGTACTTC. Looking up the rest from reference TRBV2 and TRBJ2-5 gives the full variable domain: EPEVTQTPSHQVTQMGQEVILRCVPISNHLYFYWYRQILGQKVEFLVSFYNNEISEKSEIFDDQFSVERPDGSNFTLKIRSTKLEDSAMYFCASSSLSGLVLVETQYFGPGTRLLVL.